Below, 18 T cell receptor beta chains from the same sample are listed, as sequenced in a study of OX40 agonist ivuxolimab in advanced cancers. Clones were sequenced by immunoSEQ multiplex PCR, and TCRdb holds only the in-frame ones, with some missing. The data hold about 50,000 clones, with about nine tenths observed a single time. Sequences were derived from CD4+ or CD8+ T cells sorted from blood, sampled in a trial of the OX40 agonist ivuxolimab. Receptor source: an adult with an advanced solid tumor such as melanoma, head and neck, liver or kidney cancer.

The V gene is TRBV5-6, the J gene TRBJ1-3; 7 bases line up with TRBD1. With V trimmed by 4 bases and J by 2 bases, 12 bases remained unmatched. The V gene's germline CDR1 is SGHDT and CDR2 YYEEEE. The CDR3 spans 17 residues. CDR3 loop: CASSPSQTGVTGNTIYF. The CDR3 nucleotides are TGTGCCAGCAGCCCGTCCCAAACAGGGGTGACTGGAAACACCATATATTTT.

Turning to this clone: The junction does not match germline at one end; this may be a read error. V usage is TRBV11-3 and J usage is TRBJ2-5; no reliable D call. CDR1 is SGHNT and CDR2 is YENEEA in the germline V gene. CDR3 size: 14 residues. CDR3 sequence: CASRLGGLQETQYF. The CDR3, as DNA: TGTGCCAGCAGATTAGGTGGTCTTCAAGAGACCCAGTACTTC.

The genes are TRBV15 and TRBJ1-5; D is uncertain. There are 12 residues in the CDR3. Per the germline V gene, CDR1 is LNHNV and CDR2 is YYDKDF (reference sequence). Trimming removed 5 bases at V and 5 bases at J, with 7 bases between. CDR3 coding DNA: TGTGCCACCAGCCGTAGTGATCAGCCCCAGCATTTT. It encodes CATSRSDQPQHF.

The chain combines TRBV6-5 with TRBJ2-1; TRBD1 might be the D (6 bases). Germline CDR1 MNHEY, CDR2 SVGAGI. The CDR3 runs 13 residues. V shed 6 bases and J shed 8 bases, with 14 bases lying between them. The CDR3 spells CASRKQGGDEQFF. In DNA form, the CDR3 reads TGTGCCAGCAGGAAACAGGGTGGCGATGAGCAGTTCTTC.

V usage is TRBV9 and J usage is TRBJ2-7; the D gene is possibly TRBD2 (5 bases). Between the trimmed V and J ends, which lost 0 bases and 6 bases, there was a span of 13 bases. The germline V gene has CDR1 SGDLS and CDR2 YYNGEE. There are 14 residues in the CDR3. CDR3 amino acids: CASSVVDGSSEQYF. CDR3 nucleotide sequence: TGTGCCAGCAGCGTAGTTGATGGGAGTTCCGAGCAGTACTTC.

The rearrangement joins TRBV7-2 to TRBJ2-1, with TRBD1 matching over 11 bases. This CDR3 contains 16 residues. J lost 8 bases, V lost 5 bases, and 11 bases had no gene match. In germline, CDR1 is SGHTA, CDR2 FQGNSA. CDR3 sequence reads: CASSAGQGGVGDEQFF. CDR3 DNA: TGTGCCAGCAGCGCGGGACAGGGGGGCGTCGGGGATGAGCAGTTCTTC.

The V and J genes are TRBV12-1 and TRBJ2-1; the table calls TRBD1, which could not be checked here. TRBV12-1 is marked as a pseudogene. The CDR3 has 14 residues. The DNA of the CDR3 is TGTGCCAGCAGCTATCGGGACAATTACAATGAGCAGTTCTTC. Its protein product is CASSYRDNYNEQFF.

The chain joins TRBV14 to TRBJ2-1; 7 positions agree with TRBD1. V shed 2 bases, J shed 0 bases, and the junction held 10 bases outside the gene matches. CDR1 and CDR2 (germline): SGHDN, FVKESK. The CDR3 has 18 amino acids. In DNA form, the CDR3 reads TGTGCCAGCAGCCAAATAGGGGGCGCAACGGGCTCCTACAATGAGCAGTTCTTC. Its protein product is CASSQIGGATGSYNEQFF.

The CDR3 is CASSSPGSGGQETQYF. The CDR3 nucleotides read TGTGCCAGCAGTTCCCCGGGTAGCGGGGGACAAGAGACCCAGTACTTC. This sequence joins TRBV28 and TRBJ2-5; 9 bases line up with TRBD2. The CDR3 is made up of 16 amino acids. Trimming removed 4 bases from V and 2 bases from J; junction bases left unmatched: 8. Germline CDR1 and CDR2: MDHEN and SYDVKM.

Only one count was recorded for this clone. The chain joins TRBV6-6 to TRBJ2-5, with 7 bases aligning to TRBD2. The ends lost 0 bases at V and 4 bases at J; junction bases unmatched: 5. This CDR3 has 15 residues. CDR1 and CDR2 (germline): MNHNY, SVGAGI (reference sequence). CDR3 bases: TGTGCCAGCAGTTACTCATGGGGGGGGTCAGAGACCCAGTACTTC. Amino acids: CASSYSWGGSETQYF.

This chain links TRBV2 with TRBJ2-7; 8 nucleotides align to TRBD1. Germline lookup yields CDR1 SNHLY and CDR2 FYNNEI. The CDR3 has 13 residues. J lost 4 bases, V lost 7 bases, and 6 bases had no gene match. As DNA, the CDR3 is TGTGCCAGCACCCCCGACAGGGGATACGAGCAGTACTTC. Translated: CASTPDRGYEQYF.

This chain connects TRBV28 to TRBJ1-5; 8 bases are shared with TRBD1. CDR1 and CDR2 from the germline V gene are MDHEN and SYDVKM. Trimming removed 6 bases from V and 7 bases from J; junction bases left unmatched: 11. This CDR3 has 15 amino acids. The CDR3 protein is CASRDGRQGWQPQHF. CDR3 nucleotide sequence: TGTGCCAGCAGGGACGGACGACAGGGGTGGCAGCCCCAGCATTTT.

This chain uses TRBV6-5 with TRBJ2-5; TRBD1 matches at 9 bases. Looked up from germline, CDR1 is MNHEY and CDR2 is SVGAGI. The trim removed 2 bases at V and 4 bases at J, leaving 5 bases unmatched. This CDR3 is built from 15 residues. In DNA, the CDR3 is TGTGCCAGCAGTTACCAGGGACAGGGAGGAGAGACCCAGTACTTC. Protein sequence: CASSYQGQGGETQYF.

V gene TRBV28 combines with J gene TRBJ1-1; D may be TRBD1 (5 bases). The germline gives CDR1 MDHEN, CDR2 SYDVKM. Trimming removed 1 base at V and 5 bases at J, with 14 bases between. The CDR3 runs to 15 residues. The CDR3 reads CASSLYGGVRTEAFF. The CDR3 coding sequence is TGTGCCAGCAGTTTATACGGGGGAGTGAGGACTGAAGCTTTCTTT.

This chain uses TRBV27 with TRBJ2-7; 7 bases map to TRBD1. The CDR3 covers 14 residues. The germline gives CDR1 MNHEY, CDR2 SMNVEV (reference sequence). Trimming at V came to 3 bases and at J to 5 bases, leaving 7 bases not matched to a gene. CDR3 loop: CASSFGRGQDEQYF. The CDR3, as DNA: TGTGCCAGCAGTTTCGGAAGGGGGCAGGACGAGCAGTACTTC.

The chain uses TRBV10-3 and TRBJ1-2; D is ambiguous. The CDR3 consists of 12 residues. V lost 3 bases, J lost 5 bases, and 7 bases lay in between. Germline V lookup: CDR1 ENHRY, CDR2 SYGVKD. CDR3 DNA sequence: TGTGCCATCAGTGACCACGGATATGGCTACACCTTC. Amino acid sequence: CAISDHGYGYTF.

V is TRBV7-8 and J is TRBJ2-7; D possibly corresponds to TRBD1 (5 bases). The V end was cut by 7 bases, the J end by 1 base, with 14 bases between. The CDR3 covers 14 residues. CDR1 is SGHVS, CDR2 FQNEAQ, per germline. CDR3 DNA sequence: TGTGCCAGCAAGCAAGGGGTTCTATCCTACGAGCAGTACTTC. This encodes CASKQGVLSYEQYF.

The V call is TRBV2, the J call TRBJ1-2; tentatively, D is TRBD1 (5 bases). This CDR3 has 14 residues. Trimming cost V 6 bases and J 4 bases, with 15 bases left between them. CDR1 and CDR2 (germline): SNHLY, FYNNEI. The chain's CDR3 is CASRYSGLGYGYTF. The CDR3 region has the DNA TGTGCCAGCAGGTATTCGGGACTCGGCTATGGCTACACCTTC.